A single sample gave rise to the 4 T cell receptor beta chains below, sequenced in a study of beta chain features in type 1 diabetes. Study results and caveats: There was a moderate but significant shortening of TCRB CDR3s in all four CD4+ subsets of Type 1 diabetes patients.

The isolated RNA, all of it, was reverse transcribed, so expressed TCRB transcripts were what got sequenced. TCRdb keeps only in-frame clones here, not all; method: immunoSEQ multiplex PCR. The sample shows around 300,000 clones, around 16% of them seen only once. Their antigen targets remain unknown. The sample consisted of naive CD4+ T cells from blood. The receptors were gathered from a man in his late teens or twenties with type 1 diabetes.

This clone was seen a few times. This chain connects TRBV7-2 to TRBJ2-1; 8 bases match TRBD2. The CDR3 has 16 amino acids. Germline V gene sequence: CDR1 SGHTA, CDR2 FQGNSA. The J segment lost 0 bases and the V segment lost 4 bases, leaving 5 bases of the junction unmatched. Here the CDR3 DNA reads TGTGCCAGCAGCTCCCAGCGGGGGCGCTCCTACAATGAGCAGTTCTTC. This codes for CASSSQRGRSYNEQFF.

This clone has a handful of counts. V usage is TRBV19 and J usage is TRBJ2-7; 7 bases fit TRBD1. There are 14 residues in the CDR3. The J segment lost 3 bases and the V segment lost 2 bases, leaving 4 bases of the junction unmatched. Per the germline V gene, CDR1 is LNHDA and CDR2 is SQIVND (reference sequence). The CDR3 region is CASSITGASYEQYF. The CDR3 bases are TGTGCCAGTAGTATAACAGGGGCAAGCTACGAGCAGTACTTC.

This clone was seen a few times. This chain uses TRBV14 with TRBJ1-4; 7 positions match TRBD1. The CDR3 loop spans 13 amino acids. V trimming: 0 bases; J trimming: 10 bases; junction bases outside the gene matches: 2. Germline CDR1 SGHDN, CDR2 FVKESK. The DNA for the CDR3 is TGTGCCAGCAGCCAAGAACAGGGGACAAAACTGTTTTTT. Protein: CASSQEQGTKLFF.

The chain is built from TRBV28 and TRBJ2-5; tentatively, D is TRBD2 (6 bases). Germline V gene data show CDR1 as MDHEN and CDR2 as SYDVKM. Trimming left V 2 bases short and J 5 bases short, with 12 bases between. The CDR3 consists of 14 residues. CDR3 loop: CASSLLGGTETQYF. CDR3 sequence (DNA): TGTGCCAGCAGTTTACTCGGGGGAACGGAGACCCAGTACTTC. The full variable domain, completed using reference TRBV28 and TRBJ2-5, is DVKVTQSSRYLVKRTGEKVFLECVQDMDHENMFWYRQDPGLGLRLIYFSYDVKMKEKGDIPEGYSVSREKKERFSLILESASTNQTSMYLCASSLLGGTETQYFGPGTRLLVL.